The sequence of this T cell receptor beta chain was determined in a study of CD8 T cells in ankylosing spondylitis. Study-level points and caveats: Prior literature has documented some motif variants in synovial fluid and blood from reactive arthritis. Disease-linked clones, CD8+, were relatively rare in peripheral blood. Ankylosing spondylitis blood appeared to carry a characteristic TCR beta motif of several highly homologous variants. Matched synovial fluid from ankylosing spondylitis patients was reported to be enriched for disease-linked clones.

The CDR3 has 13 amino acids. V lost 7 bases and J lost 4; bases outside the gene matches: 6. On this clonotype: Its antigen is unknown.

Quantitative 5'-RACE with molecular barcodes was used to make the TCR beta libraries. One entry per CDR3 protein results from TCRdb running MiXCR on the 5' RACE reads. In the table there are some 800,000 distinct CDR3 sequences, over 9.5% of which are singletons. This clonotype originated in a male donor with ankylosing spondylitis. V is TRBV12-3 or TRBV12-4 and J is TRBJ2-7; the match to TRBD1 covers 8 bases. The material sequenced was blood, either unsorted or a sorted T cell fraction (not recorded which). The CDR3 is CASKQGARYEQYF. CDR3 nucleotide sequence: TGTGCCAGCAAGCAGGGGGCCAGGTACGAGCAGTACTTC.